The 8 T cell receptor beta chains given below trace back to one sample, sequenced in a study of blood T cell repertoires in COVID-19. The table came from immunoSEQ multiplex PCR; TCRdb's copy has only in-frame clones and leaves some out. Among 85,000 to 130,000 clones listed, 75% to 85% were seen once. Sequenced: peripheral blood. All receptors derive from a man aged 60-69 years with acute or convalescent COVID-19.

Only a few counts were recorded for this clone. CDR3 DNA sequence: TGTGCCAGTCGAGCCGGACTAGCGGGAGAGCCCAGGCAAGAGACCCAGTACTTC. Amino acid sequence: CASRAGLAGEPRQETQYF. The chain is built from TRBV25-1 and TRBJ2-5; TRBD2 agrees at 13 bases. V lost 9 bases and J lost 2; bases outside the gene matches: 15. CDR3 size: 18 residues. Germline values: CDR1 MGHDK, CDR2 SYGVNS.

This clone was counted a single time. The chain has TRBV7-3 and TRBJ1-5, with D possibly matching TRBD1 (6 bases). The CDR3 is made up of 13 amino acids. Germline-derived CDR1 and CDR2 are SGHTA and FQGTGA. The V gene lost 1 base and the J gene lost 5 bases, with 6 bases spanning the gap. The CDR3 loop reads CASSLNRDQPQHF. The CDR3 DNA sequence: TGTGCCAGCAGCTTAAACAGGGATCAGCCCCAGCATTTT.

The chain uses TRBV9 and TRBJ2-7; 8 nucleotides match TRBD1. Germline V gene data show CDR1 as SGDLS and CDR2 as YYNGEE. The CDR3 loop spans 16 amino acids. J gave up 0 bases and V 0 bases, and 5 bases lay outside the gene matches. The CDR3 spells CASSVEAGQGSYEQYF. DNA for the CDR3: TGTGCCAGCAGCGTAGAGGCCGGACAGGGCTCCTACGAGCAGTACTTC.

The chain has TRBV10-2 and TRBJ1-5; D is possibly TRBD1 (6 bases). There are 20 residues in the CDR3. Trimming removed 1 base from V and 0 bases from J, with 22 bases in between. The germline V gene has CDR1 WSHSY and CDR2 SAAADI. CDR3 residues: CASSEFAEDRLKNSNQPQHF. CDR3 sequence (DNA): TGCGCCAGCAGTGAGTTTGCTGAAGACAGGCTGAAGAATAGCAATCAGCCCCAGCATTTT.

The chain links TRBV7-6 to TRBJ2-5; D call uncertain. Germline V gene sequence: CDR1 SGHVS, CDR2 FNYEAQ. The CDR3 loop spans 11 amino acids. The V gene lost 3 bases and the J gene lost 5 bases, with 4 bases spanning the gap. CDR3: CASSLSETQYF. The CDR3 nucleotides are TGTGCCAGCAGCTTGTCGGAGACCCAGTACTTC.

In this sample, this clone turned up a few times. The rearrangement uses TRBV10-3 and TRBJ1-5; D is possibly TRBD1 (6 bases). This CDR3 has 13 amino acids. Deletions cut 6 bases from V and 6 bases from J, with 12 bases between. Germline CDR1 ENHRY, CDR2 SYGVKD. Here the CDR3 reads CAISTGNRQPQHF. The CDR3 coding sequence is TGTGCCATCAGCACAGGGAATCGTCAGCCCCAGCATTTT.

J is TRBJ1-2 and V is TRBV3-1 (or the pseudogene TRBV3-2); no reliable D call. The CDR3 totals 15 residues. The germline gives CDR1 LGHDT, CDR2 YNNKEL (reference sequence). V shed 0 bases and J shed 4 bases, with 12 bases lying between them. CDR3 nucleotide sequence: TGTGCCAGCAGCCAAGACGCAGGATCGACCTATGGCTACACCTTC. Translating it yields CASSQDAGSTYGYTF.

J is TRBJ2-7 and V is TRBV4-3; 12 bases are shared with TRBD2. The V gene's germline CDR1 is LGHNA and CDR2 YSLEER. The CDR3 is 17 amino acids. The J segment lost 4 bases and the V segment lost 1 base, leaving 8 bases of the junction unmatched. The CDR3 DNA follows: TGCGCCAGCAGCCAAGGGACTAGCGGGGAGGGGGGTTACGAGCAGTACTTC. This sequence encodes CASSQGTSGEGGYEQYF.